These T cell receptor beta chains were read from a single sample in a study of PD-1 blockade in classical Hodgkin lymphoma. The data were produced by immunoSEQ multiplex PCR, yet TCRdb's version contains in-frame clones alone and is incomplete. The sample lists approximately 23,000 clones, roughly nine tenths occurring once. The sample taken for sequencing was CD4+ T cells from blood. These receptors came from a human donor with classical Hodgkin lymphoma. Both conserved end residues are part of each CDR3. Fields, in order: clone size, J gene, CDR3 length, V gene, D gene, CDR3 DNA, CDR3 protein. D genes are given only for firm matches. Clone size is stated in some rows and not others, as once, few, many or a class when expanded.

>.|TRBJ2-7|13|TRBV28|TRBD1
TGTGCCAGCAGTTGGGACAGGGAGGGCGAGCAGTACTTC
CASSWDREGEQYF
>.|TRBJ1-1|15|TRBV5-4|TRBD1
TGTGCCAGCAGCCCAGGACAGGGACGATACACTGAAGCTTTCTTT
CASSPGQGRYTEAFF
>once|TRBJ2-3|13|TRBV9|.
TGTGCCAGCAGCGTAGGCTTCGGGGATACGCAGTATTTT
CASSVGFGDTQYF
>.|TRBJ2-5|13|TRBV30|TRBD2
TGTGCCTTCACTAGCGGGGATCAAGAGACCCAGTACTTC
CAFTSGDQETQYF
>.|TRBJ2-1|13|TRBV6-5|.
TGTGCCAGCAGTTACCCTTTTGAGGGTGAGCAGTTCTTC
CASSYPFEGEQFF
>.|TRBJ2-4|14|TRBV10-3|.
TGTGCCATCAGTGAGTCCCGACAGTTGAACATTCAGTACTTC
CAISESRQLNIQYF
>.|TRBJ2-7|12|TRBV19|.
TGTGCCAGTAGTACAGGAAGCTACGAGCAGTACTTC
CASSTGSYEQYF
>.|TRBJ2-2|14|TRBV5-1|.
TGCGCCAGCAGCTTAGGACAGAACACCGGGGAGCTGTTTTTT
CASSLGQNTGELFF
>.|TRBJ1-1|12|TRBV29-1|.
TGCAGCGTTGACCGTAAGGACACTGAAGCTTTCTTT
CSVDRKDTEAFF
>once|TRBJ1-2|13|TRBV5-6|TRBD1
TGTGCCAGCAGCTTTGACAGGGGTGTGGGCTACACCTTC
CASSFDRGVGYTF